This entry lists 18 T cell receptor beta chains sequenced from one sample in a study of CD8+CD57+ T cells in acquired aplastic anemia. Patients sequenced had flow cytometry evidence of CD8+CD57+ cell expansion. CDR3 and TCR beta VDJ profiling relied on genomic DNA as the template. TCRdb itself ran the reads through MiXCR, one entry per CDR3 protein. The sample lists roughly 280,000 distinct CDR3 sequences; 50% to 65% were seen once. The specimen sequenced was sorted CD4+, CD8+, or CD8+CD57+ T cells (not recorded which) from PBMCs. The receptors originated from a human donor with aplastic anemia.

This clonotype was found many times. The V call is TRBV12-3 or TRBV12-4, the J call TRBJ1-5, with D perhaps matching TRBD1 (6 bases). V gave up 7 bases and J gave up 0 bases, with 10 bases separating them. The CDR3 runs to 14 residues. The CDR3 protein is CASTQGNSNQPQHF. CDR3 sequence (DNA): TGTGCCAGCACACAGGGAAATAGCAATCAGCCCCAGCATTTT.

The rearrangement links TRBV10-3 to TRBJ2-6, with D maybe TRBD2 (5 bases). The V end was cut by 6 bases, the J end by 0 bases, with 15 bases between. CDR1 is ENHRY and CDR2 is SYGVKD in the germline V gene. The CDR3 has 17 residues. The chain's CDR3 is CAISFRGSSSGANVLTF. The CDR3 DNA reads as TGTGCCATCAGCTTTAGAGGGTCCAGCTCTGGGGCCAACGTCCTGACTTTC.

Judged by abundance, this clonotype is medium-sized. The chain employs TRBV7-6 and TRBJ2-7; weak D call: TRBD2 (5 bases). CDR1 and CDR2 from the germline V gene are SGHVS and FNYEAQ. The CDR3 has 12 residues. The V gene lost 5 bases and the J gene lost 7 bases, with 12 bases spanning the gap. In DNA, the CDR3 is TGTGCCAGCAGCCCCGGGGTGGGAGAGCAGTACTTC. Translating gives CASSPGVGEQYF. The variable domain in full, with the rest retrieved from reference TRBV7-6 and TRBJ2-7, is GAGVSQSPRYKVTKRGQDVALRCDPISGHVSLYWYRQALGQGPEFLTYFNYEAQQDKSGLPNDRFSAERPEGSISTLTIQRTEQRDSAMYRCASSPGVGEQYFGPGTRLTVT.

The chain has TRBV15 and TRBJ2-7; TRBD1 matches 8 bases. V shed 0 bases and J 5 bases; nucleotides not matched to a gene: 9. Germline-derived CDR1 and CDR2 are LNHNV and YYDKDF (reference sequence). The CDR3 has 16 residues. The CDR3 loop reads CATSRDRGTGRHEQYF. In DNA form, the CDR3 reads TGTGCCACCAGCAGAGATCGCGGGACAGGTCGACACGAGCAGTACTTC.

This clonotype was found once. The chain is built from TRBV29-1 and TRBJ1-2, with 8 bases fitting TRBD1. CDR1 and CDR2 (germline): SQVTM, ANQGSEA. V lost 4 bases to trimming and J lost 4 bases; unmatched junction nucleotides: 5. The CDR3 extends over 13 amino acids. The CDR3 region is CSVGQGIGYGYTF. The CDR3 DNA sequence: TGCAGCGTTGGACAGGGGATTGGCTATGGCTACACCTTC.

This clonotype was picked up a small number of times. CDR3 residues: CASSVKGLGLFF. The CDR3 DNA is TGTGCCAGCAGTGTCAAGGGGTTAGGGCTGTTTTTT. The V gene is TRBV2, the J gene TRBJ2-2; a weak D match, TRBD1 (5 bases). Trimming removed 4 bases from V and 13 bases from J, with 13 bases in between. The CDR3 is made up of 12 amino acids. Germline V CDR1 and CDR2: SNHLY, FYNNEI.

The table lists this clonotype with a count of one. This may stem from a read error, because a much larger clone lies one nucleotide away. This chain uses TRBV24-1 with TRBJ1-2, with D perhaps TRBD1 (5 bases). Germline-derived CDR1 and CDR2 are KGHDR and SFDVKD. The CDR3 extends over 13 amino acids. The germline V and J ends were trimmed by 7 bases and 6 bases, with 14 bases remaining between them. The CDR3 reads CATSPGPFNGYTF. In DNA form, the CDR3 reads TGTGCCACCAGCCCGGGACCCTTCAATGGCTACACCTTC.

The chain recombines TRBV7-9 with TRBJ2-7; the match to TRBD1 covers 7 bases. Trimming at V came to 3 bases and at J to 5 bases, leaving 7 bases not matched to a gene. The germline CDR1 and CDR2 sequences are SEHNR and FQNEAQ (reference sequence). The length of the CDR3 is 14 residues. In DNA, the CDR3 is TGTGCCAGCAGCTTCGGCGACAGGGCCGACGAGCAGTACTTC. Residues: CASSFGDRADEQYF.

This rearrangement joins TRBV25-1 to TRBJ2-1, with D possibly being TRBD2 (6 bases). Trimming pared 4 bases from V and 6 bases from J, leaving 16 bases between. This CDR3 has 15 residues. Germline V gene lookup returns CDR1 MGHDK and CDR2 SYGVNS. Here the CDR3 reads CASSASGTLGNEQFF. CDR3 sequence (DNA): TGTGCCAGCAGTGCCTCCGGGACTCTCGGCAATGAGCAGTTCTTC.

In DNA, the CDR3 is TGTGCCAGCAGTGAGGGGGACGGGATAGGAAACACCATATATTTT. Amino acid sequence: CASSEGDGIGNTIYF. V is TRBV25-1 and J is TRBJ1-3, with D tentatively TRBD1 (5 bases). Germline CDR1 reads MGHDK; CDR2 reads SYGVNS. Trimming took 3 bases from V and 4 from J, leaving 13 bases between them. CDR3 length: 15 amino acids.

The chain uses TRBV29-1 and TRBJ1-1; D might be TRBD1 (5 bases). The germline CDR1 and CDR2 sequences are SQVTM and ANQGSEA. Trimming stripped 3 bases from V and 1 base from J, with 9 bases between. The CDR3 contains 13 residues. The CDR3 DNA follows: TGCAGCGTTGATGGGGGACCGAACACTGAAGCTTTCTTT. As protein: CSVDGGPNTEAFF.

Concerning this clonotype: A much larger clone is a single base away; this may be a read error. The CDR3 carries no conserved terminal phenylalanine or tryptophan, so it likely arises from a read error. This chain links TRBV6-5 with TRBJ1-4; no clear D gene. Germline lookup yields CDR1 MNHEY and CDR2 SVGAGI. Trimming took off 0 bases at V and 1 base at J, with 12 bases between the two ends. This CDR3 is built from 17 residues. DNA for the CDR3: TGTGCCAGCAGTTACTCGAAGCTGCGAATAACTAATGAAAAACTGTTTTGT. Its protein product is CASSYSKLRITNEKLFC.

The chain has TRBV5-4 and TRBJ2-2; D ambiguous. The V end was cut by 1 base, the J end by 4 bases, with 8 bases between. Germline assignment: CDR1 SGHNT and CDR2 YYREEE (reference sequence). The CDR3 has 14 amino acids. The CDR3 region is CASSLSAVTGELFF. CDR3 nucleotides: TGTGCCAGCAGCTTGTCGGCCGTCACCGGGGAGCTGTTTTTT.

This chain links TRBV2 with TRBJ2-7; 15 bases match TRBD2. Germline CDR1 is SNHLY and CDR2 is FYNNEI. The ends lost 6 bases at V and 3 bases at J; junction bases unmatched: 12. The CDR3 loop spans 18 amino acids. The CDR3 protein is CASRSRTSGGAFIYEQYF. CDR3 DNA sequence: TGTGCCAGCAGATCGCGGACTAGCGGGGGGGCTTTTATCTACGAGCAGTACTTC.

In this sample, this clonotype turned up many times. V and J are TRBV6-1 and TRBJ2-5, with a tentative D call TRBD1 (5 bases). Trimming pared 8 bases from V and 4 bases from J, leaving 23 bases between. The CDR3 consists of 16 residues. CDR1 is MNHNS and CDR2 is SASEGT in the germline V gene. CDR3 nucleotide sequence: TGTGCCAGCGGAGTTTCGCAGGGAATTATAGGAGAGACCCAGTACTTC. Its translation is CASGVSQGIIGETQYF.

The chain has TRBV4-3 and TRBJ2-2; unclear D gene. Germline CDR1 is LGHNA and CDR2 is YSLEER. CDR3 length: 14 residues. V was clipped by 1 base and J by 0 bases, with 3 bases between them. The CDR3 spells CASSQAANTGELFF. The CDR3 nucleotides read TGCGCCAGCAGCCAAGCGGCGAACACCGGGGAGCTGTTTTTT.

The chain is built from TRBV18 and TRBJ2-1, with 8 nucleotides matching TRBD1. The V gene end was trimmed by 3 bases and the J gene end by 1 base; junction bases not matched to a gene: 2. The CDR3 loop spans 15 amino acids. Per the germline V gene, CDR1 is KGHSH and CDR2 is LQKENI. Here the CDR3 reads CASSPGTGSYNEQFF. The CDR3, as DNA: TGTGCCAGCTCACCCGGGACAGGTTCCTACAATGAGCAGTTCTTC.

This clonotype showed up just a few times. The genes are TRBV3-1 and TRBJ2-4; D call uncertain. V lost 4 bases and J 0 bases, leaving 10 bases between the germline ends. The CDR3 consists of 15 residues. In germline, CDR1 is LGHDT, CDR2 YNNKEL (reference sequence). This CDR3 is CASSPDTIAKNIQYF. The CDR3 bases are TGTGCCAGCAGCCCCGACACAATAGCCAAAAACATTCAGTACTTC.